What follows is one T cell receptor beta chain and its context. The table lists this clone with a few counts. Its antigen remains undetermined. Qualities for individual bases were not recorded, and no much larger clone is one base off. Whole blood was collected in K2EDTA tubes by collaborating institutions according to the institutions' own protocols. Collaborator samples were shipped for TCRbeta analysis as frozen whole blood, isolated PBMCs, or DNA extracted from either sample type. This sample was taken from a study of blood T cell repertoires in COVID-19 (dated by TCRdb to 2020 to 2022). Regarding the research as a whole: Samples covering the acute and convalescent phases of COVID-19 were provided by collaborators in the United States, Italy and Spain. HLA class I and class II types, where available, came from metadata supplied by the sample provider rather than from assay-based typing. A de-identified subject ID, COVID-19 status, age in years and sex were almost always included in the sample metadata. The prospective study material was composed of cDNA or gDNA derived from T cells, B-cell-depleted T cells, or PBMCs. The samples were drawn from the first 160 participants of the ongoing ImmuneRACE study and from about 1,200 subjects provided by 6 global collaborators. A freely available public database, intended as a resource for researchers studying the immune response to SARS-CoV-2, is where the repertoires were released. Subjects who had been exposed to COVID-19, were actively infected with it, or had recovered from it provided the deeply sampled blood TCRbeta repertoires that made up the dataset. Study-wide findings and limitations: Clinical and demographic metadata were provided uncurated, with the amount varying by source and participant.

The CDR3 sequence holds 15 residues, the cysteine and phenylalanine included. Only the CDR3 region is kept as DNA, spanning 45 bases read in frame from base 1. Looking up the germline V gene yields CDR1 LGHNA and CDR2 YSLEER. A distance of 10 bases separates the germline ends of V and J, which lose 2 bases and 5 bases respectively. The immunoSEQ Assay, a bias-controlled multiplex PCR, was used to amplify TCRbeta CDR3 regions from genomic DNA. Per the source publication's procedure: Nucleated cell counts per sample were estimated from amplification of reference gene primers within the assay. To quantify the absolute abundance of each unique TCRbeta CDR3 rearrangement, sequence reads were collapsed and filtered. For each sample, productive Simpson clonality was calculated as the square root of Simpson's diversity index across productive rearrangements. Drawn from immuneACCESS, this table holds only the in-frame rearrangements with V and J called that TCRdb kept. Clones are partly lost; checked studies trace under half to an unresolved V gene and leave the rest unexplained. That table supplies the V and J calls and clone size; D and trimming were determined from the DNA. The sample records about 160,000 clones, approximately 90% of which are singletons. Roughly 4% of the sample is taken by the ten largest.

This receptor chain uses TRBV4-3 and TRBJ1-6; the D gene is perhaps TRBD1, from 5 matching bases. The clonotype was recovered from an older woman with active or convalescent COVID-19. Sequenced material: peripheral blood. The DNA reads TGCGCCAGCAGCCAATCAGCAGGGAATAATTCACCCCTCCACTTT. The translation is CASSQSAGNNSPLHF.